This TCR beta chain comes out of a study of shared T cell receptors in the human thymus (dated by TCRdb to about 2021). Notes on the research overall: The study examined how self-reactive, shared T-cell receptor alpha chains are generated in the human thymus.

Of note for this clone: Its target antigen remains unknown. No base quality values were provided; no much bigger clone lies one nucleotide off.

The germline V gene supplies CDR1 MNHEY and CDR2 SVGAGI. Trimming at the junction amounts to 7 bases on V and 8 bases on J, and the germline ends lie 15 bases apart. Including cysteine and phenylalanine, the CDR3 has 13 amino acids. Only CDR3 DNA remains: 39 bases, in frame from the first base. Libraries came from the immunoSEQ multiplex PCR assay. Not all clones reach the TCRdb copy of this immuneACCESS table, which keeps in-frame sequences only. Checked studies attribute under half of the gap to unresolved V genes and leave the rest unexplained. For this sample the table gives under 850,000 clones, of which roughly 90% were detected only once. Of the sample, roughly 0.0097% is held by the ten largest clones. These records were also assigned to another study, of human thymus T cells. As described in the second report: The donors were immunologically healthy infants in Finland who had open corrective cardiac surgery for congenital heart defects. Thymus tissue was obtained as surgical resects removed during corrective cardiac surgery. Both the thymic and the peripheral blood repertoires appeared to show biased V and J gene segment usage. According to the related research, thymic TCR repertoires were highly overlapping among unrelated individuals. The study characterized TCR alpha and beta repertoires from roughly eight infant thymus samples and a few related peripheral blood samples. Donor ages ranging from about 7 to 250 days were recorded, and a handful of male and two female infants were included in the cohort. After being mechanically released from the tissue, thymocytes were kept at -70 degrees C in pellets of roughly 9.5-31 million cells. A QIAsymphony instrument was used to extract genomic DNA from the frozen cell pellets. Using the immunoSEQ multiplex PCR assay, the TCRB and TCRAD loci were amplified from a standardized quantity of quality-controlled genomic DNA. The amplicons covered the V(D)J region and were long enough to include the CDR3 and to identify the V and J genes. Through the commercial immunoSEQ service, the amplicons were sequenced on an Illumina platform. Primer bias and sequencing errors were corrected as previously described, and TCRAD and TCRB were defined on the basis of the IMGT database. The repertoires were analysed using immunoSEQ Analyzer 3.0 and VDJTools for basic statistics, V/J segment usage, diversity estimates, rarefaction and pairwise overlap. Diversity was estimated using the Chao1, ChaoE, Efron-Thisted, Shannon and inverse Simpson indices, and was also estimated on datasets down-sampled to the size of the smallest sample. Repertoire overlap was determined by strict matching of CDR3 nucleotide sequence, V gene and J gene, and Jaccard-based multidimensional scaling clustering was applied. On average, thymus samples gave 750,000 to 950,000 unique TCRB clonotypes, whereas blood samples gave roughly 80,000.

The sequence was obtained from a boy under three years old with a congenital heart defect. Donor details come from another sample of the same person, matched by shared clones. The V and J segments used are TRBV6-5 and TRBJ2-1; perhaps TRBD2 is the D gene, with 5 bases matching. The sequencing input was thymocytes. The DNA reads TGTGCCAGCAAGACCGGGCTAGCACATGAGCAGTTCTTC. It encodes CASKTGLAHEQFF.